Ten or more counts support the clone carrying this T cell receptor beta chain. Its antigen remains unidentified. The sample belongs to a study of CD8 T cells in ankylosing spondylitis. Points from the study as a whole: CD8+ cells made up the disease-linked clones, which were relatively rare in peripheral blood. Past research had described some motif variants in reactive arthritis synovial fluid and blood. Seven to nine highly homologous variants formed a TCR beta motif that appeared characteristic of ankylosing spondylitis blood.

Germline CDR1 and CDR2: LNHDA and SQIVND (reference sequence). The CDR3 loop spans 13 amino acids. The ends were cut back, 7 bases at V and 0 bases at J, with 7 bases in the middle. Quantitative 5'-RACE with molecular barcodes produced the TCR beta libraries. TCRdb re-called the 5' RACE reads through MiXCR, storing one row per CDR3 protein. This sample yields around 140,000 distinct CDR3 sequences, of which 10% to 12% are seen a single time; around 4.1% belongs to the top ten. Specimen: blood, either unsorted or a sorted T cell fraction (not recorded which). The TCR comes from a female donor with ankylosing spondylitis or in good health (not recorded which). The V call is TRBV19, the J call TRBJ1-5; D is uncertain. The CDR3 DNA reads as TGTGCCAGTATGAAGAATAGCAATCAGCCCCAGCATTTT. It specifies CASMKNSNQPQHF.